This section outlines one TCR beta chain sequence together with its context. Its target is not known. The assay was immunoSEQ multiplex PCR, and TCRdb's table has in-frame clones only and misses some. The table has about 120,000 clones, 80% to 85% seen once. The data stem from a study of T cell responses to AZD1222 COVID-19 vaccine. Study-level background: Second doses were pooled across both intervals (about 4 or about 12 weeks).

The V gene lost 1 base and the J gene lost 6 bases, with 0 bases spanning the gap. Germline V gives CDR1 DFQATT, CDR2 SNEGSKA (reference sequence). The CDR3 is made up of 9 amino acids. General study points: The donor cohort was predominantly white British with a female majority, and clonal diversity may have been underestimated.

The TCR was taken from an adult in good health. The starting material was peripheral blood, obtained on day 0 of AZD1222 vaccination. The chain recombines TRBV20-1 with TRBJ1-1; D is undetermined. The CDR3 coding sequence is TGCAGTGCTAGAGCTGAAGCTTTCTTT. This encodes CSARAEAFF.